The clone carrying this T cell receptor (beta chain) was seen ten or more times. Amplification of TCR beta CDR3 regions used RNA as the template. When the TCR CDR3 underwent first-round RT-PCR, the HTBI primer set was used. TCRdb processed the multiplex PCR reads anew with MiXCR; each CDR3 protein has one entry. The profile covers 700,000 or so distinct CDR3 sequences, with roughly 15% appearing a single time and about an eighth taken by the ten largest. Germline V gene data show CDR1 as KGHDR and CDR2 as SFDVKD. Trimming shortened V by 7 bases and J by 3 bases, and 11 bases separated the two germline ends. The CDR3 has 13 amino acids. The cohort's ophthalmopathy patients, a group with duration under 3 months, had a Clinical Activity Score of at least 3 and a NOSPECS grade of at least 4. Patients with uncontrolled infections, other autoimmune diseases, pregnancy or lactation were excluded. This entry belongs to a study of T cells in Graves' hyperthyroidism and ophthalmopathy.

The receptor's source is a woman aged 45-65 years with Graves' ophthalmopathy. The chain joins TRBV24-1 to TRBJ1-1; no firm D call. Input material: blood. The CDR3 region is CATSEGRHTEAFF. CDR3 in DNA: TGTGCCACCAGCGAGGGAAGACACACTGAAGCTTTCTTT.